This T cell receptor beta chain was documented in a study of blood T cell repertoires in COVID-19. Across the study: The United States, Italy and Spain were the sources of the acute and convalescent COVID-19 samples.

Germline V CDR1 and CDR2: SGHRS, YFSETQ. The CDR3 contains 18 residues. The V and J ends lost 4 bases and 0 bases, in that order; junction bases with no gene match: 12. As processed by the authors: Estimates of nucleated cell counts were drawn from the amplification of reference gene primers. Using immunoSEQ multiplex PCR, the repertoire was profiled, and TCRdb retains in-frame clones only, with some absent. The DNA gave D and trimming, while V, J and clone size come from that table. Of more than 300,000 clones in the sample, more than 75% were seen once. Participants spanned ages about 18 to 100 years and resided in over 20 US areas.

Sequenced input: PBMCs or T cells enriched from blood (not recorded which). This clonotype was obtained from a man in his forties in a cohort exposed to, infected with or recovered from COVID-19 (not recorded which). The genes are TRBV5-1 and TRBJ2-3; 9 bases fit TRBD2. CDR3 sequence reads: CASSGGLAGTLSTDTQYF. The CDR3 region has the DNA TGCGCCAGCAGCGGAGGGCTAGCGGGAACTCTTAGCACAGATACGCAGTATTTT.